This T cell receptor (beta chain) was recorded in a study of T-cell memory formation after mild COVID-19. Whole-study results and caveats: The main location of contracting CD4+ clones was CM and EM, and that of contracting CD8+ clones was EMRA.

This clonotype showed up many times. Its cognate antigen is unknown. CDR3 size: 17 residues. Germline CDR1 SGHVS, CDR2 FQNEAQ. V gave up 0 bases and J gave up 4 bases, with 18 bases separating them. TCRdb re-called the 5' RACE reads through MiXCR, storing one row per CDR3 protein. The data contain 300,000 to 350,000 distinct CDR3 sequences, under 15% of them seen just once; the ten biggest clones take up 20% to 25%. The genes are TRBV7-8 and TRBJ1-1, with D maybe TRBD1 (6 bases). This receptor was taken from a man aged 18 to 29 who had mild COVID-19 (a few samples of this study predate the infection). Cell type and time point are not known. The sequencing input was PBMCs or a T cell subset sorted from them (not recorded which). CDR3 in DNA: TGTGCCAGCAGCTTAGCAATTTTAGGTCGCAGGGGCACTGAAGCTTTCTTT. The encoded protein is CASSLAILGRRGTEAFF. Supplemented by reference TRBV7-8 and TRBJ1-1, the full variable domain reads GAGVSQSPRYKVAKRGQDVALRCDPISGHVSLFWYQQALGQGPEFLTYFQNEAQLDKSGLPSDRFFAERPEGSVSTLKIQRTQQEDSAVYLCASSLAILGRRGTEAFFGQGTRLTVV.